This T cell receptor (beta chain) comes out of a study of CD8 T cells in Susac syndrome. It was with random hexamers that 0.5 to 1 ug RNA was reverse transcribed. TCRdb passed the immunoSEQ multiplex PCR reads through MiXCR, listing each CDR3 protein once. The table includes around 110,000 distinct CDR3 sequences, 96% detected once. The table lists this clonotype with a count of one. Germline V gene lookup returns CDR1 SGHVS and CDR2 FQNEAQ. The CDR3 is made up of 15 amino acids. Deletions cut 0 bases from V and 2 bases from J, with 11 bases between. The sequence came from a human donor with Susac syndrome. The sequenced material came from CD4+ T cells from PBMCs. This chain links TRBV7-8 with TRBJ2-7; D tentatively fits TRBD1 or TRBD2 (5 bases each). The CDR3 is CASSLAGTDPYEQYF. The CDR3 coding sequence is TGTGCCAGCAGCTTAGCGGGGACGGATCCCTACGAGCAGTACTTC.